Below, 15 T cell receptor beta chains from the same sample are listed, as sequenced in a study of cytomegalovirus exposure and HLA in healthy donors. This PCR relied on a set of 60 Vbeta primers and 13 Jbeta primers. TCRdb keeps only in-frame clones here, not all; method: immunoSEQ multiplex PCR. The sample shows some 180,000 clones, 80% of them seen only once. The material sequenced was PBMCs. Every receptor here comes from a girl aged 10 to 17 in good health and CMV-seropositive.

The V call is TRBV27, the J call TRBJ2-5; D gene ambiguous. Germline lookup yields CDR1 MNHEY and CDR2 SMNVEV (reference sequence). V was trimmed by 5 bases and J by 7 bases, leaving 8 bases between them. The CDR3 is made up of 11 amino acids. Here the CDR3 DNA reads TGTGCCAGCAGTGCCCCGGGGACCCAGTACTTC. The encoded protein is CASSAPGTQYF.

V usage is TRBV7-9 and J usage is TRBJ1-1; possible D gene TRBD1, 6 bases. Germline values: CDR1 SEHNR, CDR2 FQNEAQ (reference sequence). The V and J ends lost 3 bases and 0 bases respectively, with 11 bases between them. This CDR3 has 15 residues. The CDR3 nucleotides read TGTGCCAGCAGCTTGACAGGAGATCTGAACACTGAAGCTTTCTTT. Protein product: CASSLTGDLNTEAFF.

The V call is TRBV29-1, the J call TRBJ2-7; D perhaps matches TRBD2 (5 bases). CDR3 length equals 16 residues. The germline CDR1 and CDR2 sequences are SQVTM and ANQGSEA. V was shortened by 4 bases and J by 7 bases, with 26 bases between the two germline ends. The CDR3 DNA reads as TGCAGCGTTGGAAGTAGGCTAGACGGCTCACCGGGGGAGCAGTACTTC. Protein: CSVGSRLDGSPGEQYF.

V gene TRBV10-3 combines with J gene TRBJ2-1, with 8 nucleotides matching TRBD1. The V gene end was trimmed by 2 bases and the J gene end by 7 bases; junction bases not matched to a gene: 4. Per germline, CDR1 ENHRY and CDR2 SYGVKD. This CDR3 spans 14 amino acids. The CDR3 loop is CAISEVRGLNEQFF. The CDR3 bases are TGTGCCATCAGTGAGGTCAGGGGGCTAAATGAGCAGTTCTTC.

The chain couples TRBV19 to TRBJ2-3; weak D call: TRBD2 (6 bases). The germline V gene encodes CDR1 LNHDA and CDR2 SQIVND (reference sequence). This CDR3 comprises 15 residues. The germline V and J ends were trimmed by 4 bases and 3 bases, with 14 bases remaining between them. CDR3 sequence reads: CASSSRGRGTDTQYF. CDR3 coding DNA: TGTGCCAGTAGTAGCCGGGGGAGAGGTACAGATACGCAGTATTTT.

The rearrangement joins TRBV13 to TRBJ2-1; 8 positions match TRBD1. The CDR3 covers 15 residues. The germline gives CDR1 PRHDT, CDR2 FYEKMQ (reference sequence). J lost 9 bases, V lost 5 bases, and 12 bases had no gene match. This chain's CDR3 is CASSPPGQVTGEQFF. The CDR3 DNA is TGTGCCAGCAGCCCGCCGGGACAGGTCACGGGTGAGCAGTTCTTC. The whole variable domain, remainder taken from reference TRBV13 and TRBJ2-1, is AAGVIQSPRHLIKEKRETATLKCYPIPRHDTVYWYQQGPGQDPQFLISFYEKMQSDKGSIPDRFSAQQFSDYHSELNMSSLELGDSALYFCASSPPGQVTGEQFFGPGTRLTVL.

This CDR3 reads CASNNGGEKRAFF. In DNA form, the CDR3 reads TGTGCCAGTAATAATGGGGGGGAGAAACGAGCTTTCTTT. This rearrangement joins TRBV19 to TRBJ1-1; possibly TRBD1 for D (5 bases). Germline V CDR1 and CDR2: LNHDA, SQIVND (reference sequence). The CDR3 is 13 amino acids. V dropped 7 bases and J dropped 10 bases, with 19 bases sitting between them. Looking up the rest from reference TRBV19 and TRBJ1-1 gives the full variable domain: DGGITQSPKYLFRKEGQNVTLSCEQNLNHDAMYWYRQDPGQGLRLIYYSQIVNDFQKGDIAEGYSVSREKKESFPLTVTSAQKNPTAFYLCASNNGGEKRAFFGQGTRLTVV.

CDR3 nucleotides: TGTGCCAGCAGTTTAAGGCCGACGGGGGGCATTAGCAATCAGCCCCAGCATTTT. Translated: CASSLRPTGGISNQPQHF. The gene calls are TRBV27 and TRBJ1-5, with D possibly TRBD1 on 6 matching bases. This CDR3 is built from 18 residues. Looked up from germline, CDR1 is MNHEY and CDR2 is SMNVEV (reference sequence). V dropped 2 bases and J dropped 0 bases, with 17 bases sitting between them.

This chain joins TRBV6-1 and TRBJ2-7; D may be TRBD2 (5 bases). CDR1 is MNHNS, CDR2 SASEGT, per germline. Trimming removed 7 bases from V and 0 bases from J, with 13 bases in between. This CDR3 is 14 amino acids long. The CDR3 spells CASIPGSLSYEQYF. The DNA of the CDR3 is TGTGCCAGCATTCCGGGAAGCCTCTCCTACGAGCAGTACTTC.

The chain joins TRBV30 to TRBJ2-1; 13 bases are a match to TRBD2. The CDR3 sequence is 15 residues long. The germline gives CDR1 GTSNPN, CDR2 SVGIG (reference sequence). The ends lost 3 bases at V and 6 bases at J; junction bases unmatched: 5. The CDR3 sequence is CAWRELAGGLNEQFF. CDR3 bases: TGTGCCTGGAGAGAACTAGCGGGAGGGCTCAATGAGCAGTTCTTC.

This rearrangement joins TRBV9 to TRBJ2-7; TRBD1 agrees at 8 bases. The CDR3 sequence is 14 residues long. J lost 4 bases, V lost 3 bases, and 6 bases had no gene match. Germline V gene lookup returns CDR1 SGDLS and CDR2 YYNGEE. In nucleotides, the CDR3 is TGTGCCAGCAGCGCCGGGACAGGAGTGTACGAGCAGTACTTC. Its translation: CASSAGTGVYEQYF.

The gene calls are TRBV5-6 and TRBJ2-7, with 9 bases aligning to TRBD2. Germline V gene sequence: CDR1 SGHDT, CDR2 YYEEEE. The J segment lost 0 bases and the V segment lost 5 bases, leaving 3 bases of the junction unmatched. This CDR3 region has 14 residues. Here the CDR3 DNA reads TGTGCCAGCAGGCTAGCGGGGAGCTCCTACGAGCAGTACTTC. It codes for CASRLAGSSYEQYF.

The chain couples TRBV7-9 to TRBJ2-3; 9 bases are shared with TRBD2. This CDR3 contains 14 residues. V gave up 4 bases and J gave up 6 bases; unmatched junction bases: 5. In germline, CDR1 is SEHNR, CDR2 FQNEAQ (reference sequence). CDR3 sequence (DNA): TGTGCCAGCAGCTGGGGACTAGCTTCCGATACGCAGTATTTT. Residues: CASSWGLASDTQYF.

The chain is built from TRBV6-5 and TRBJ2-1; 9 nucleotides line up with TRBD2. The CDR3 is made up of 15 amino acids. Germline CDR1 MNHEY, CDR2 SVGAGI. Trimming cost V 2 bases and J 5 bases; bases outside gene matches: 4. The DNA for the CDR3 is TGTGCCAGCAGTTACGGGCTAGCGGGAAACAATGAGCAGTTCTTC. Translated: CASSYGLAGNNEQFF.

The chain joins TRBV6-1 to TRBJ2-3; D uncertain. The CDR3 runs 13 residues. CDR1 is MNHNS, CDR2 SASEGT, per germline. The V end lost 4 bases, the J end lost 2 bases, and 7 bases lay between the germline ends. CDR3 loop: CASSVLPTDTQYF. CDR3 bases: TGTGCCAGCAGTGTTCTCCCCACAGATACGCAGTATTTT.